The present TCR beta chain was sequenced within a study of cytomegalovirus exposure and HLA in healthy donors. The overall study: Out of about 170 million T cells, an earlier analysis found about 100 million unique TCR beta sequences in total.

Per germline, CDR1 SGHVS and CDR2 FNYEAQ. The CDR3 length is 16 residues. V lost 5 bases and J 2 bases, leaving 17 bases between the germline ends. The PCR had 60 Vbeta and 13 Jbeta primers. Repertoires were generated with immunoSEQ multiplex PCR, while TCRdb's copy carries only in-frame clones and drops some. This table holds some 100,000 clones, roughly 63% found once. Points on this clone: Antigen unknown.

Study-level findings and limits: HLA allele associations emerged for some 16,000 TCR beta sequences in a later analysis, at 0.05 false discovery rate. CMV serostatus was the only immune exposure information that was available. Presence/absence analyses supposed approximately even sequencing depth among donors.

The chain is built from TRBV7-6 and TRBJ2-3; D not resolved. The clonotype comes from a woman aged 65 to 85 in good health and CMV-seropositive. Sequenced material: PBMCs. The DNA for the CDR3 is TGTGCCAGCAGCCCTACCACCATGAGTCCCACAGATACGCAGTATTTT. Its protein product is CASSPTTMSPTDTQYF.